This is a list of T cell receptor beta chains from one sample in a study of patients and donors after allogeneic stem cell transplantation. TCRdb independently ran MiXCR on the RT-PCR reads; one entry per CDR3 protein. Of approximately 200,000 distinct CDR3 sequences in the sample, 13% to 15% were seen once. The specimen sequenced was blood, either unsorted or a sorted T cell fraction (not recorded which). These TCRs come from a human donor who was either an allogeneic HSCT recipient or a stem cell or donor lymphocyte infusion donor (not recorded which). It is not recorded whose cells these are; they may come from a transplant donor. Each CDR3 is given with its conserved first and last residue. D genes are given only for firm matches. Not every row has a clone size; where given, it reads once, few, many or a size class.

D: -; J: TRBJ1-6; size: -; V: TRBV12-3/TRBV12-4; DNA: TGTGCCAGCAGTTCCGGGGTAGCGTGGAATTCACCCCTCCACTTT; CDR3: CASSSGVAWNSPLHF
D: -; J: TRBJ1-2; size: -; V: TRBV20-1; DNA: TGCAGTGCTAACCCGAACTATGGCTACACCTTC; CDR3: CSANPNYGYTF
D: TRBD1; J: TRBJ2-1; size: -; V: TRBV19; DNA: TGTGCCAGTACCCCCCAGGGACAGGGTGGATACAATGAGCAGTTCTTC; CDR3: CASTPQGQGGYNEQFF
D: -; J: TRBJ1-1; size: -; V: TRBV12-3/TRBV12-4; DNA: TGTGCCAGCAGCCGTAGATACGGCCAAGCTTTCTTT; CDR3: CASSRRYGQAFF
D: TRBD2; J: TRBJ2-3; size: -; V: TRBV7-2; DNA: TGTGCCAGCAGCTTCACCGGGACTAGCGCCACAGATACGCAGTATTTT; CDR3: CASSFTGTSATDTQYF
D: TRBD2; J: TRBJ2-7; size: few; V: TRBV6-4; DNA: TGTGCCAGCAGTGTAGTGCGGGGGAGCTCCTACGAGCAGTACTTC; CDR3: CASSVVRGSSYEQYF
D: -; J: TRBJ1-5; size: few; V: TRBV6-1; DNA: TGTGCCAGCAGTAGGGTAGGGTTTGATCAGCCCCAGCATTTT; CDR3: CASSRVGFDQPQHF
D: -; J: TRBJ2-5; size: many; V: TRBV13; DNA: TGTGCCAGCAGCTTAGCACATCAGAAGACCCAGTACTTC; CDR3: CASSLAHQKTQYF
D: -; J: TRBJ2-1; size: -; V: TRBV11-3; DNA: TGTGCCAGCAGCTTGAGGCGGTATGAGCAGTTCTTC; CDR3: CASSLRRYEQFF
D: TRBD2; J: TRBJ2-7; size: -; V: TRBV12-3/TRBV12-4; DNA: TGTGCCAGCAGTTCCGCCGGTCGGGGGGTCCACGAGCAGTACTTC; CDR3: CASSSAGRGVHEQYF
D: -; J: TRBJ1-2; size: -; V: TRBV20-1; DNA: TGCAGTGCTTTGGGCGTTAATGGACTTGATGGCTACACCTTC; CDR3: CSALGVNGLDGYTF
D: -; J: TRBJ1-2; size: many; V: TRBV6-1; DNA: TGTGCCACCCGGACGGCTAACTATGGCTACACCTTC; CDR3: CATRTANYGYTF
D: -; J: TRBJ2-3; size: few; V: TRBV6-2/TRBV6-3; DNA: TGTGCCAGCAGTTACCGGAGACCGGGGCCTCAGGGGTATTCGGATACGCAGTATTTT; CDR3: CASSYRRPGPQGYSDTQYF
D: -; J: TRBJ1-2; size: -; V: TRBV16; DNA: TGTGCCAGCAGCCAATACAGGGATAAAGATGGCTACACCTTC; CDR3: CASSQYRDKDGYTF
D: -; J: TRBJ2-1; size: -; V: TRBV29-1; DNA: TGCAGCGTTGACAAGCCCGCATCCTACAATGAGCAGTTCTTC; CDR3: CSVDKPASYNEQFF
D: -; J: TRBJ2-5; size: -; V: TRBV6-5; DNA: TGTGCCAGCAGTTACGGCCGCGGGCCCGAGCAAGAGACCCAGTACTTC; CDR3: CASSYGRGPEQETQYF
D: -; J: TRBJ1-1; size: few; V: TRBV29-1; DNA: TGCAGCGTTGAAGCTATGACAGGATCGAACACTGAAGCTTTCTTT; CDR3: CSVEAMTGSNTEAFF
D: -; J: TRBJ2-1; size: many; V: TRBV29-1; DNA: TGCAGCGTTGTCAGGGCGGGGAGTCGGAACAATGAGCAGTTCTTC; CDR3: CSVVRAGSRNNEQFF
D: -; J: TRBJ2-1; size: -; V: TRBV19; DNA: TGTGCCAGTAGTATTGGGCCGGGCAATGAGCAGTTCTTC; CDR3: CASSIGPGNEQFF
D: -; J: TRBJ1-1; size: many; V: TRBV12-3/TRBV12-4; DNA: TGTGCCAGCACCCTTTACAGGAACACTGAAGCTTTCTTT; CDR3: CASTLYRNTEAFF
D: -; J: TRBJ2-1; size: once; V: TRBV7-9; DNA: TGTGCCAGCAGCTTAGATTCTGGGCCTGAGCAGTTCTTC; CDR3: CASSLDSGPEQFF
D: -; J: TRBJ2-2; size: few; V: TRBV6-2/TRBV6-3; DNA: TGTGCCAGCAGTTACACCCCGGTTAACACCGGGGAGCTGTTTTTT; CDR3: CASSYTPVNTGELFF
D: TRBD2; J: TRBJ2-2; size: -; V: TRBV20-1; DNA: TGCAGTGCTAGAGTTCTACGAGAGGGACTAGCGGGAGGGCCCGGGAACACCGGGGAGCTGTTTTTT; CDR3: CSARVLREGLAGGPGNTGELFF
D: TRBD1; J: TRBJ2-5; size: -; V: TRBV12-5; DNA: TGTGCTAGTGGCCTGGGACAGGCAAGCGGGACCCAGTACTTC; CDR3: CASGLGQASGTQYF
D: TRBD2; J: TRBJ2-2; size: few; V: TRBV6-2/TRBV6-3; DNA: TGTGCCAGCAGACCCGGACTAGCGGGGACGAACACCGGGGAGCTGTTTTTT; CDR3: CASRPGLAGTNTGELFF
D: TRBD2; J: TRBJ2-3; size: -; V: TRBV18; DNA: TGTGCCAGCTCACCCAGCGGGAGGGAGACAGATACGCAGTATTTT; CDR3: CASSPSGRETDTQYF
D: -; J: TRBJ2-2; size: -; V: TRBV11-2; DNA: TGTGCCAGCAGCTTGGGGCGGGGAAGGGGGACCGGGGAGCTGTTTTTT; CDR3: CASSLGRGRGTGELFF
D: -; J: TRBJ2-7; size: few; V: TRBV30; DNA: TGTGCCTGGAGCGGTCAATACGAGCAGTACTTC; CDR3: CAWSGQYEQYF
D: TRBD1; J: TRBJ1-5; size: few; V: TRBV3-1; DNA: TGTGCCAGCAGCCCTACACAAGGGGGCCAGCCCCAGCATTTT; CDR3: CASSPTQGGQPQHF
D: TRBD1; J: TRBJ1-3; size: few; V: TRBV9; DNA: TGTGCCAGCAGCGCCGCCGGGACAGGCTCTGGAAACACCATATATTTT; CDR3: CASSAAGTGSGNTIYF
D: TRBD1; J: TRBJ2-7; size: few; V: TRBV19; DNA: TGTGCCAGTAGTACCTCCGGGACAGGAACTCTCGAGCAGTACTTC; CDR3: CASSTSGTGTLEQYF
D: -; J: TRBJ2-5; size: many; V: TRBV7-2; DNA: TGTGCCAGCAGCTTAGAACCAGTTCAAGAGACCCAGTACTTC; CDR3: CASSLEPVQETQYF
D: -; J: TRBJ1-4; size: -; V: TRBV29-1; DNA: TGCAGCGTTGAATCAGGGAACGAAAAACTGTTTTTT; CDR3: CSVESGNEKLFF
D: TRBD2; J: TRBJ2-2; size: -; V: TRBV2; DNA: TGTGCCATCCGACGTTTAGCGGGGAGCACCGGGGAGCTGTTTTTT; CDR3: CAIRRLAGSTGELFF
D: -; J: TRBJ2-7; size: -; V: TRBV11-2; DNA: TGTGCCAGCAGCTTAGAGGCGGAGGTCTCCTACGAGCAGTACTTC; CDR3: CASSLEAEVSYEQYF
D: -; J: TRBJ1-4; size: many; V: TRBV7-2; DNA: TGTGCCAGCAGCTTAGCCCAGGAAAGGGAAAAACTGTTTTTT; CDR3: CASSLAQEREKLFF
D: -; J: TRBJ2-5; size: -; V: TRBV7-7; DNA: TGTGCTAGCAGCCAGGGCGGGACACCTGAAGAGACCCAGTACTTC; CDR3: CASSQGGTPEETQYF
D: -; J: TRBJ1-2; size: -; V: TRBV13; DNA: TGTGCCAGCAGCACCCATCCAGGGAATTACTATGGCTACACCTTC; CDR3: CASSTHPGNYYGYTF
D: TRBD2; J: TRBJ2-1; size: many; V: TRBV7-8; DNA: TGTGCCAGCAGCTCCAACACGGGGGGGACCTACAATGAGCAGTTCTTC; CDR3: CASSSNTGGTYNEQFF
D: -; J: TRBJ1-1; size: -; V: TRBV12-3/TRBV12-4; DNA: TGTGCCAGCAGCGACGGCTACATGGAAGCTTTCTTT; CDR3: CASSDGYMEAFF
D: -; J: TRBJ2-6; size: few; V: TRBV30; DNA: TGTGCCTACCAAAGGGGTGGGGCCAACGTCCTGACTTTC; CDR3: CAYQRGGANVLTF
D: TRBD2; J: TRBJ2-5; size: few; V: TRBV20-1; DNA: TGCAGTGCTAAACTAGCGATCCAGGAGACCCAGTACTTC; CDR3: CSAKLAIQETQYF
D: -; J: TRBJ1-2; size: few; V: TRBV3-1; DNA: TGTGCCAGCAGCCAAGATTCCGGGGTACTTGGCTACACCTTC; CDR3: CASSQDSGVLGYTF
D: TRBD1; J: TRBJ1-1; size: many; V: TRBV5-1; DNA: TGCGCCAGCAGGCGGGACAGGGCTGAAAACACTGAAGCTTTCTTT; CDR3: CASRRDRAENTEAFF
D: -; J: TRBJ2-1; size: -; V: TRBV5-1; DNA: TGCGCCAGCAGCTTCACAGGGTGGATGGGTTACAATGAGCAGTTCTTC; CDR3: CASSFTGWMGYNEQFF
D: -; J: TRBJ2-7; size: few; V: TRBV7-8; DNA: TGTGCCAGCAGCCCCCCTTATCCAGGGGACTACGAGCAGTACTTC; CDR3: CASSPPYPGDYEQYF